The 6 T cell receptor beta chains below come from one sample, sequenced in a study of T cells in narcolepsy. Only in-frame clones appear in the TCRdb table, and some are missing; sequencing was by immunoSEQ multiplex PCR. The profile shows 20,000 to 30,000 clones, approximately 85% of them singletons. Sequenced sample: CD45RA- memory CD4+ T cells from PBMCs. These receptors were collected from a human donor with narcolepsy.

This rearrangement joins TRBV7-2 to TRBJ2-5; tentatively, D is TRBD2 (6 bases). This CDR3 has 14 residues. Germline V CDR1 and CDR2: SGHTA, FQGNSA. Trimming stripped 4 bases from V and 1 base from J, with 10 bases between. CDR3 DNA sequence: TGTGCCAGCAGCTCCCCGGGGGTCCAAGAGACCCAGTACTTC. Amino acid sequence: CASSSPGVQETQYF.

The chain employs TRBV2 and TRBJ2-7; unclear D gene. This CDR3 has 11 amino acids. Germline CDR1 SNHLY, CDR2 FYNNEI. V was cut by 3 bases and J by 3 bases, with 3 bases left in between. CDR3 coding DNA: TGTGCCAGCAGTGATCACTACGAGCAGTACTTC. It yields the protein CASSDHYEQYF.

V is TRBV4-2 and J is TRBJ2-2; D uncertain. The germline CDR1 and CDR2 sequences are LGHNA and YNFKEQ. The ends were cut back, 4 bases at V and 0 bases at J, with 6 bases in the middle. The CDR3 runs 14 residues. The DNA for the CDR3 is TGTGCCAGCAGCCCTTCTACGAACACCGGGGAGCTGTTTTTT. Its protein product is CASSPSTNTGELFF.

J is TRBJ1-3 and V is TRBV14; 7 bases line up with TRBD1. V dropped 2 bases and J dropped 0; count of bases not matched to a gene: 10. Germline lookup yields CDR1 SGHDN and CDR2 FVKESK. The CDR3 runs 18 residues. In DNA, the CDR3 is TGTGCCAGCAGCCAAACGGTAAGGGGGCTGAGCTCTGGAAACACCATATATTTT. Encoded protein: CASSQTVRGLSSGNTIYF.

The rearrangement joins TRBV14 to TRBJ2-1; 11 bases align to TRBD1. CDR1 is SGHDN and CDR2 is FVKESK in the germline V gene. The CDR3 consists of 16 residues. J was trimmed by 3 bases and V by 2 bases; bases with no gene match: 3. The CDR3 DNA sequence: TGTGCCAGCAGCCAAACCGGGACAGGGGGCTACAATGAGCAGTTCTTC. It yields the protein CASSQTGTGGYNEQFF.

The chain uses TRBV30 and TRBJ1-2; 8 nucleotides agree with TRBD1. Germline lookup yields CDR1 GTSNPN and CDR2 SVGIG (reference sequence). This CDR3 spans 13 amino acids. V lost 2 bases to trimming and J lost 8 bases; unmatched junction nucleotides: 7. In DNA, the CDR3 is TGTGCCTGGAGTCCCCGACAGGGGTCCGGCTACACCTTC. This translates into CAWSPRQGSGYTF.